Following are 6 T cell receptor beta chains from one sample sequenced in a study of OX40 agonist ivuxolimab in advanced cancers. TCRdb keeps only in-frame clones here, not all; method: immunoSEQ multiplex PCR. The sample shows 100,000 to 150,000 clones, about nine tenths of them seen only once. Material: CD4+ or CD8+ T cells sorted from blood, obtained in a trial of the OX40 agonist ivuxolimab. The source is an adult with an advanced solid tumor such as melanoma, head and neck, liver or kidney cancer.

The V gene is TRBV9, the J gene TRBJ2-6; unclear D gene. The germline CDR1 and CDR2 sequences are SGDLS and YYNGEE. The CDR3 is 14 residues long. V was clipped by 3 bases and J by 3 bases, with 7 bases between them. The CDR3 loop reads CASSALNGANVLTF. The CDR3 DNA reads as TGTGCCAGCAGCGCGCTCAATGGGGCCAACGTCCTGACTTTC.

The rearrangement links TRBV11-3 to TRBJ2-7, with 8 bases aligning to TRBD2. The trim removed 1 base at V and 2 bases at J, leaving 1 base unmatched. CDR1 SGHNT and CDR2 YENEEA come from the germline V gene. The CDR3 is 14 amino acids. This CDR3 reads CASSLVGGAYEQYF. The CDR3 region has the DNA TGTGCCAGCAGCTTAGTCGGGGGGGCCTACGAGCAGTACTTC.

This sequence joins TRBV7-3 and TRBJ2-2; 13 positions match TRBD2. The CDR3 runs 17 residues. The germline CDR1 and CDR2 sequences are SGHTA and FQGTGA. V was pared by 4 bases and J by 3 bases, with 5 bases of the junction left unmatched. CDR3 amino acids: CASSSGTSGMYTGELFF. The CDR3 bases are TGTGCCAGCAGCTCCGGGACTAGCGGGATGTACACCGGGGAGCTGTTTTTT.

This chain connects TRBV29-1 to TRBJ2-2; 13 bases match TRBD2. Germline V CDR1 and CDR2: SQVTM, ANQGSEA. The trim removed 4 bases at V and 6 bases at J, leaving 5 bases unmatched. The CDR3 runs to 15 residues. The CDR3 bases are TGCAGCGTTGGCGGACTAGCGGGAGAGGCCGGGGAGCTGTTTTTT. Its protein is CSVGGLAGEAGELFF.

For this clone: A junction end diverges from the germline sequence, so it may reflect a read error. The chain links TRBV6-1 to TRBJ2-5, with TRBD2 as a possible D gene (7 bases). CDR3 length: 16 amino acids. Germline V gene data show CDR1 as MNHNS and CDR2 as SASEGT. The CDR3 reads CAISESAQRGGETQYF. Here the CDR3 DNA reads TGTGCCATCAGTGAGTCTGCCCAGAGGGGGGGAGAGACCCAGTACTTC.

This clone was recorded only once. The chain has TRBV6-5 and TRBJ2-7; TRBD1 is a possible D gene (5 bases). The CDR3 is made up of 14 amino acids. V lost 4 bases, J lost 3 bases, and 13 bases lay in between. From germline, CDR1 is MNHEY and CDR2 SVGAGI. CDR3 sequence reads: CASSSDQGLYEQYF. CDR3 nucleotides: TGTGCCAGCAGTTCCGATCAGGGTCTCTACGAGCAGTACTTC.